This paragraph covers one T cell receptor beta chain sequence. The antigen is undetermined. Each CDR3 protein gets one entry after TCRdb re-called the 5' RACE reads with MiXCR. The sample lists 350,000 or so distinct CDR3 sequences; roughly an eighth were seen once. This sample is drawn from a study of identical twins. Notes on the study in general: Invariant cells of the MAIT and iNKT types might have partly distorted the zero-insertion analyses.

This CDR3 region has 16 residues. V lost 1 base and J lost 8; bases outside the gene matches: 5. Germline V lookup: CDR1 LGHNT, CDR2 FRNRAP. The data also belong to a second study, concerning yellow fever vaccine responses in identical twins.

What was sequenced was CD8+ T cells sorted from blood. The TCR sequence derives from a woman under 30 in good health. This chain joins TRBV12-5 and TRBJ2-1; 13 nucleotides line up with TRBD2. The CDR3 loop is CASGLDTSGGVYEQFF. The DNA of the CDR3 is TGTGCTAGTGGTTTGGATACTAGCGGGGGGGTGTATGAGCAGTTCTTC.